These 10 T cell receptor beta chains were sequenced from one sample in a study of T cells in Graves' hyperthyroidism and ophthalmopathy. What was amplified from RNA transcripts were TCR beta CDR3 regions. The HTBI primer set drove a first-round RT-PCR of the TCR CDR3. TCRdb reprocessed the multiplex PCR reads with MiXCR, giving one entry per CDR3 protein. The sample lists 700,000 or so distinct CDR3 sequences, approximately 16% occurring once. Source material: blood. The receptors come from a man aged 18-30 years with Graves' hyperthyroidism.

This chain links TRBV4-3 with TRBJ2-1; 8 bases fit TRBD2. J lost 4 bases, V lost 0 bases, and 5 bases had no gene match. Looked up from germline, CDR1 is LGHNA and CDR2 is YSLEER. This CDR3 has 16 residues. CDR3 residues: CASSQDSSGSYNEQFF. CDR3 DNA: TGCGCCAGCAGCCAAGACTCCAGCGGGAGTTACAATGAGCAGTTCTTC.

CDR3 sequence (DNA): TGTGCCAGCAGTGAGCATGACAGGGAGAATAGCATTCAGTACTTC. Protein product: CASSEHDRENSIQYF. The chain links TRBV6-1 to TRBJ2-4; 7 bases are shared with TRBD1. V was pared by 3 bases and J by 9 bases, with 11 bases of the junction left unmatched. CDR1 is MNHNS and CDR2 is SASEGT in the germline V gene. There are 15 residues in the CDR3.

There are many counts of this clonotype. The genes are TRBV27 and TRBJ2-1, with 8 bases matching TRBD2. The CDR3 consists of 16 residues. V lost 3 bases, J lost 7 bases, and 11 bases stayed unmatched. Germline lookup yields CDR1 MNHEY and CDR2 SMNVEV (reference sequence). This CDR3 reads CASSFYETGGRNEQFF. The CDR3 DNA sequence: TGTGCCAGCAGTTTTTATGAGACGGGAGGGAGAAATGAGCAGTTCTTC.

This clonotype was counted many times. V and J are TRBV6-1 and TRBJ2-1; 13 bases line up with TRBD2. J gave up 6 bases and V 6 bases, and 11 bases lay outside the gene matches. Germline assignment: CDR1 MNHNS and CDR2 SASEGT. The CDR3 runs 17 residues. The CDR3, as DNA: TGTGCCAGCAGCCCGAGGACTAGCGGGAGTAATCTCAATGAGCAGTTCTTC. Translating it yields CASSPRTSGSNLNEQFF.

The chain links TRBV11-3 to TRBJ2-7, with TRBD2 as a possible D gene (7 bases). Trimming cost V 5 bases and J 4 bases, with 15 bases left between them. Germline V gene sequence: CDR1 SGHNT, CDR2 YENEEA. This CDR3 is 14 amino acids long. CDR3 protein: CASSLPRGAYEQYF. In DNA form, the CDR3 reads TGTGCCAGCAGCCTCCCCCGGGGGGCATACGAGCAGTACTTC.

This clonotype was seen ten or more times. The chain recombines TRBV28 with TRBJ2-7; a possible D gene is TRBD1 (6 bases). This CDR3 spans 15 amino acids. Trimming left V 6 bases short and J 3 bases short, with 18 bases between. The V gene's germline CDR1 is MDHEN and CDR2 SYDVKM. The CDR3 is CASSLFYRAFYEQYF. CDR3 nucleotide sequence: TGTGCCAGCAGCCTATTTTACAGGGCTTTCTACGAGCAGTACTTC.

This clonotype was recorded many times. The rearrangement links TRBV6-5 to TRBJ1-2; 7 bases are shared with TRBD1. There are 14 residues in the CDR3. The V segment lost 5 bases and the J segment 8 bases; nucleotides outside the gene matches: 11. Germline CDR1 MNHEY, CDR2 SVGAGI. The CDR3 loop reads CASSTWTGGLGYTF. DNA of the CDR3: TGTGCCAGCAGTACATGGACAGGCGGCCTCGGCTACACCTTC.

In its sample, this clonotype was seen many times. The chain uses TRBV28 and TRBJ1-5; no clear D gene. Germline assignment: CDR1 MDHEN and CDR2 SYDVKM. The length of the CDR3 is 14 residues. Trimming removed 3 bases from V and 7 bases from J, with 13 bases in between. This chain's CDR3 is CASSFETTYQPQHF. The CDR3 DNA is TGTGCCAGCAGTTTCGAAACAACGTACCAGCCCCAGCATTTT.

The table lists this clonotype with a few counts. V usage is TRBV30 and J usage is TRBJ1-1; D is ambiguous. The length of the CDR3 is 15 residues. Trimming pared 6 bases from V and 0 bases from J, leaving 17 bases between. Germline CDR1 is GTSNPN and CDR2 is SVGIG (reference sequence). The CDR3 bases are TGTGCCTGCTCCGAGGGAGCCCTCCTGAACACTGAAGCTTTCTTT. It is translated as CACSEGALLNTEAFF.

The chain couples TRBV6-1 to TRBJ2-4; 7 nucleotides line up with TRBD1. Germline V gives CDR1 MNHNS, CDR2 SASEGT. This CDR3 is built from 18 residues. Trimming removed 7 bases from V and 0 bases from J; junction bases left unmatched: 15. The CDR3 is CASTSKRRQGPAKNIQYF. DNA of the CDR3: TGTGCCAGCACCTCGAAACGCCGACAGGGACCAGCCAAAAACATTCAGTACTTC.